The rows below give T cell receptor beta chains drawn from one sample of a study of cytomegalovirus exposure and HLA in healthy donors. The repertoire was sequenced with immunoSEQ multiplex PCR; TCRdb's copy has only in-frame clones and lacks some. The table includes under 200,000 clones, roughly four fifths detected once. The sample consisted of PBMCs. The receptors stem from a woman aged 18 to 35 in good health and CMV-seronegative. The CDR3 runs from the conserved cysteine through the conserved F or W. A D gene is named only where the DNA matches it firmly. Expanded clones get a size class; other rows say once, few or many, or leave the size out.

clone_size | j_call | v_call | cdr3_length | d_call | cdr3_nt | cdr3_aa
- | TRBJ2-7 | TRBV7-2 | 14 | TRBD2 | TGTGCCAGCAGCCTCACGCGGGAGGCTTACGAGCAGTACTTC | CASSLTREAYEQYF
- | TRBJ1-1 | TRBV6-5 | 16 | - | TGTGCCAGCAGTTACTCGCCCGGGGCGGGAGGGACTGAAGCTTTCTTT | CASSYSPGAGGTEAFF
- | TRBJ1-1 | TRBV5-1 | 13 | TRBD1 | TGCGCCAGCAGCGACAGGGACGCGACTGAAGCTTTCTTT | CASSDRDATEAFF
- | TRBJ1-6 | TRBV6-5 | 13 | - | TGTGCCAGCAGAGACAGATTTAATTCACCCCTCCACTTT | CASRDRFNSPLHF
- | TRBJ2-1 | TRBV9 | 14 | TRBD2 | TGTGCCAGCAGCCGGACTAGCGGGGACAATGAGCAGTTCTTC | CASSRTSGDNEQFF
- | TRBJ2-4 | TRBV4-1 | 18 | TRBD1 | TGCGCCAGCAGCCAGTCCCTGACAGGGGGACTAGCCAAAAACATTCAGTACTTC | CASSQSLTGGLAKNIQYF
- | TRBJ2-3 | TRBV2 | 20 | TRBD2 | TGTGCCAGCAGCGAGTTGACGACTAGCGGGAGCCAATATAGCACAGATACGCAGTATTTT | CASSELTTSGSQYSTDTQYF
- | TRBJ2-2 | TRBV7-9 | 15 | - | TGTGCCAGCAGCTTAGGTCATTCGAACACCGGGGAGCTGTTTTTT | CASSLGHSNTGELFF
- | TRBJ2-5 | TRBV5-6 | 14 | - | TGTGCCAGCAGCTTGTTCGTTACGGGGGAGACCCAGTACTTC | CASSLFVTGETQYF
few | TRBJ1-5 | TRBV4-3 | 16 | - | TGCGCCAGCAGCCAAGAGCTGGCAGGGTTCAATCAGCCCCAGCATTTT | CASSQELAGFNQPQHF
- | TRBJ1-5 | TRBV27 | 14 | - | TGTGCCAGCAGTTCCGTTTATAGCAATCAGCCCCAGCATTTT | CASSSVYSNQPQHF
few | TRBJ2-7 | TRBV2 | 17 | TRBD2 | TGTGCCAGCAGCGGACCACTCTCTAGCGGGTACTCCTACGAGCAGTACTTC | CASSGPLSSGYSYEQYF
- | TRBJ2-1 | TRBV7-2 | 16 | TRBD1 | TGTGCCAGCAGCTCGACACTCAGGGGGATTGACAATGAGCAGTTCTTC | CASSSTLRGIDNEQFF
- | TRBJ2-7 | TRBV7-2 | 15 | TRBD1 | TGTGCCAGCAGCTTAGCTGGACAGGGGGCGTCCGAGCAGTACTTC | CASSLAGQGASEQYF
once | TRBJ2-1 | TRBV11-3 | 17 | TRBD2 | TGTGCCAGCAGTCCCAGGGGGCTAGCGGGAGAGGGAAGTGAGCAGTTCTTC | CASSPRGLAGEGSEQFF
- | TRBJ2-2 | TRBV6-5 | 15 | - | TGTGCCAGCAGTTACTCGACGCGGGACACCGGGGAGCTGTTTTTT | CASSYSTRDTGELFF
- | TRBJ1-1 | TRBV5-6 | 16 | TRBD1 | TGTGCCAGCAGCTTGTACGGACAGGGCCTCTACACTGAAGCTTTCTTT | CASSLYGQGLYTEAFF